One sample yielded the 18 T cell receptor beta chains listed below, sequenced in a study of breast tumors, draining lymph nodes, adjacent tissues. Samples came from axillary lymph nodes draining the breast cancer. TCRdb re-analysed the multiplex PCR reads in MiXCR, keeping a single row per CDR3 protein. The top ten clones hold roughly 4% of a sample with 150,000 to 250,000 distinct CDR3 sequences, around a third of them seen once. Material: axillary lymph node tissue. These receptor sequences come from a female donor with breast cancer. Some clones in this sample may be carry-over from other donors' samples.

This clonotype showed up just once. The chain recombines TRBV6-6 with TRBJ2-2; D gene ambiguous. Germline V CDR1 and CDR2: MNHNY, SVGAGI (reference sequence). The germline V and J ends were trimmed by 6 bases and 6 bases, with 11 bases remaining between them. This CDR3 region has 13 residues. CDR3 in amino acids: CASRLVRAGELFF. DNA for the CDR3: TGTGCCAGCAGGTTGGTTCGGGCCGGGGAGCTGTTTTTT.

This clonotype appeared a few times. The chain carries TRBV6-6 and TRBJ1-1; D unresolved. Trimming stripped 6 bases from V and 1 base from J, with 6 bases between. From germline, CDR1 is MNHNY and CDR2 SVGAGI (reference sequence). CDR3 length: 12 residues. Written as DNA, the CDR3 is TGTGCCAGCAGGGCTGGGAACACTGAAGCTTTCTTT. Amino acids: CASRAGNTEAFF.

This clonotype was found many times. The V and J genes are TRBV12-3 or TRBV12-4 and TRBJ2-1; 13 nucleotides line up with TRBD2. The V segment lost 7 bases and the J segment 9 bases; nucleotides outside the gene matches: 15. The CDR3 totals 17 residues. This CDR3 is CASTPGLAGTRAIEQFF. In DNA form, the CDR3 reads TGTGCCAGCACCCCGGGACTAGCGGGAACCCGCGCGATTGAGCAGTTCTTC.

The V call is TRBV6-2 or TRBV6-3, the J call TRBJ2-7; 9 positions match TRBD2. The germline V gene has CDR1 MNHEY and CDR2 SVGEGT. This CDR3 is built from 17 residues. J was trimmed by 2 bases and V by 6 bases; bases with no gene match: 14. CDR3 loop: CASSSLGASGITYEQYF. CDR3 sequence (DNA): TGTGCCAGCAGCTCCTTAGGGGCTAGCGGGATTACCTACGAGCAGTACTTC.

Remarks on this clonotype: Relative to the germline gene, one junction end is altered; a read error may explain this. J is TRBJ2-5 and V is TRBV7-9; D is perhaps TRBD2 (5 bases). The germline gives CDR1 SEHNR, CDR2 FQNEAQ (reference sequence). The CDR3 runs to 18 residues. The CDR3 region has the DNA TGTGCCAGCAGTTTAGTGGTGGTGCGGGTAGAGCCGAGCGAGACCCAGTACTTC. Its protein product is CASSLVVVRVEPSETQYF. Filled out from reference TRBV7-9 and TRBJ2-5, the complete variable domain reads DTGVSQNPRHKITKRGQNVTFRCDPISEHNRLYWYRQTLGQGPEFLTYFQNEAQLEKSRLLSDRFSAERPKGSFSTLEIQRTEQGDSAMYLCASSLVVVRVEPSETQYFGPGTRLLVL.

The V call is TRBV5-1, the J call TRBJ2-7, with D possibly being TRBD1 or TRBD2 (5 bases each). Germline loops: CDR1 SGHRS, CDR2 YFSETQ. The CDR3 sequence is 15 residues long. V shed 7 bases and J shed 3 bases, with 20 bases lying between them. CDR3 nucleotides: TGCGCCAGCGGCCACGGGACGGTGGATAGCTACGAGCAGTACTTC. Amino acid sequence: CASGHGTVDSYEQYF.

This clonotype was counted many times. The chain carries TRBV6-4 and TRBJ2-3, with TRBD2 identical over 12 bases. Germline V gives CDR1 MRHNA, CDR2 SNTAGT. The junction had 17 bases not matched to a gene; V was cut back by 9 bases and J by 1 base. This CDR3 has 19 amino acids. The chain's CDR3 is CASPHRGLAGGPCTDTQYF. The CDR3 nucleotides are TGTGCCAGTCCCCACCGGGGGCTAGCGGGAGGGCCGTGCACAGATACGCAGTATTTT.

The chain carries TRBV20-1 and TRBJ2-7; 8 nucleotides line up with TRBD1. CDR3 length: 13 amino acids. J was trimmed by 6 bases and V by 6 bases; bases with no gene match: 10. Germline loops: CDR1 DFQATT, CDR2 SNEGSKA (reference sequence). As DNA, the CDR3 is TGCAGTGCGGACAGGGCTGTGGGCTCCGAGCAGTACTTC. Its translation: CSADRAVGSEQYF.

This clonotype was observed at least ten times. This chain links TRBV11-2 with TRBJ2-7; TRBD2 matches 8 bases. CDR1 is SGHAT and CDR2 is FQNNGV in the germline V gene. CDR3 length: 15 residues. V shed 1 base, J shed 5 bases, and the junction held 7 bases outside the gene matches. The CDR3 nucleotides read TGTGCCAGCAGCTTAGGAGCGGGAGCCTTGAACGAGCAGTACTTC. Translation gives CASSLGAGALNEQYF.

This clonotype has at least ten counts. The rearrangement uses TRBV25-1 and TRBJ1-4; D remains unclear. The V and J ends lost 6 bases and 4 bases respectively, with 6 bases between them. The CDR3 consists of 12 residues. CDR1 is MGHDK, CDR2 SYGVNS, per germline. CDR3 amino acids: CASRGFNEKLFF. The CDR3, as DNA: TGTGCCAGCAGGGGGTTTAATGAAAAACTGTTTTTT.

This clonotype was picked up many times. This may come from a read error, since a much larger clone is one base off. The CDR3 region is CASSFGSAGDQYF. CDR3 coding DNA: TGTGCCAGCAGCTTCGGTAGCGCTGGGGACCAGTACTTC. The chain links TRBV5-6 to TRBJ2-5; D is possibly TRBD2 (5 bases). CDR3 size: 13 residues. V lost 2 bases and J 10 bases, leaving 15 bases between the germline ends. Germline-derived CDR1 and CDR2 are SGHDT and YYEEEE.

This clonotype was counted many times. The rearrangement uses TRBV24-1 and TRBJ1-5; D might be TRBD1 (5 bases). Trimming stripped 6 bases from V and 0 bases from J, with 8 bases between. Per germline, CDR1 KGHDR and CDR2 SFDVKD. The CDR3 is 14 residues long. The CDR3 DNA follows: TGTGCCACCAGTTCGACAGATAGCAATCAGCCCCAGCATTTT. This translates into CATSSTDSNQPQHF.

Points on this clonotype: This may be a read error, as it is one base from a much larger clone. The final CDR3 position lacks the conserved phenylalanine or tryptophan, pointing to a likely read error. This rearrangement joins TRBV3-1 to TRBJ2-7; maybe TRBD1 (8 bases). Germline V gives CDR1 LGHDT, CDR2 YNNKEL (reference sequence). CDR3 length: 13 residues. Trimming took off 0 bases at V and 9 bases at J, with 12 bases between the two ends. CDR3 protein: CASSQEQGGVQYL. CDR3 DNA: TGTGCCAGCAGCCAAGAACAGGGGGGGGTGCAGTACCTC.

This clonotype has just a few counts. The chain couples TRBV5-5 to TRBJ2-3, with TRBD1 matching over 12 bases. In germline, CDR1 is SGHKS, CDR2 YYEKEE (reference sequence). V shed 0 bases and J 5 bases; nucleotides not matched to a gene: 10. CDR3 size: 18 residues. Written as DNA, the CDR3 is TGTGCCAGCAGCTTGGAATTTTTGGGACAGGGGGCAGGAGATACGCAGTATTTT. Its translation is CASSLEFLGQGAGDTQYF.

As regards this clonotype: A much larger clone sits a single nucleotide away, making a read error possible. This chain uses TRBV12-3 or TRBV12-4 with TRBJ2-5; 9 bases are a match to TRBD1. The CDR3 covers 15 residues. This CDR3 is CASGLGTGGGGPQYF. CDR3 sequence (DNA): TGTGCCAGCGGTTTAGGCACAGGGGGCGGAGGGCCCCAGTACTTC.

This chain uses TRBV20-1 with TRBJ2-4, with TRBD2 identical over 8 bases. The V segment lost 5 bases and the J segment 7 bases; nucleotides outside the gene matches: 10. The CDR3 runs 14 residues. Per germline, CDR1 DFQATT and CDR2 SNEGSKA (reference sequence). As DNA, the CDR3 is TGCAGTGCTCTTAGCGGGGCCGGGCGGAACATTCAGTACTTC. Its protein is CSALSGAGRNIQYF.

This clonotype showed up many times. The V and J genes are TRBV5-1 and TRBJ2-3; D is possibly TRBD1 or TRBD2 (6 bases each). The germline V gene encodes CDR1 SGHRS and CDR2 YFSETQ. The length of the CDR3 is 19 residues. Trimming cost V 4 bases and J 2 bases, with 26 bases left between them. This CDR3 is CASSGGTFFTGAITDTQYF. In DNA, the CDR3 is TGCGCCAGCAGCGGGGGGACTTTCTTTACGGGGGCCATCACAGATACGCAGTATTTT.

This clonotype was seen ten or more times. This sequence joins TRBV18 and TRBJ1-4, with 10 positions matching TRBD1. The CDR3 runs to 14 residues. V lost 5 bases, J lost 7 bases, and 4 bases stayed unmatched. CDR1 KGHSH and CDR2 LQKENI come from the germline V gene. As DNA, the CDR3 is TGTGCCAGCTCAATGGACAGGGGGTTTGAAAAACTGTTTTTT. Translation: CASSMDRGFEKLFF.